The 24 T cell receptor beta chains below all came from one sample that was sequenced in a study of human T cells and chemical hapten exposure. Documented time point: pre-sensitization, week 0. The treatment denotes: therapeutic diphenylcyclopropenone sensitization with weekly scalp DPC. MiXCR, run by TCRdb on the RACE reads, gives a single entry per CDR3 protein. The data contain about 380,000 distinct CDR3 sequences, 5.1% of them singletons. The source was whole blood, collected in connection with sensitization to the hapten diphenylcyclopropenone (DPC). The receptors stem from a woman between 45 and 60 years old with alopecia areata. Some clones in this sample may be carry-over from other donors' samples.

The V and J genes are TRBV28 and TRBJ1-4, with no clear D. The V and J ends lost 7 bases and 3 bases respectively, with 12 bases between them. Germline V CDR1 and CDR2: MDHEN, SYDVKM. This CDR3 is built from 14 residues. CDR3: CASNNDGSNEKLFF. The CDR3 region has the DNA TGTGCCAGCAACAACGACGGATCTAATGAAAAACTGTTTTTT.

This clonotype was seen at least ten times. The CDR3: CASSLGQPNYGYTF. The DNA of the CDR3 is TGCGCCAGCAGCTTGGGGCAGCCAAACTATGGCTACACCTTC. The chain is built from TRBV5-1 and TRBJ1-2; D not certain. V was clipped by 0 bases and J by 2 bases, with 8 bases between them. This CDR3 spans 14 amino acids. Germline values: CDR1 SGHRS, CDR2 YFSETQ.

This clonotype has a count of ten or more. The gene calls are TRBV7-9 and TRBJ2-5; TRBD1 matches 11 bases. After removal of 4 bases from V and 6 bases from J, the junction contained 7 bases not matched to a gene. Germline CDR1 and CDR2: SEHNR and FQNEAQ (reference sequence). The CDR3 is 15 residues long. The CDR3, as DNA: TGTGCCAGCAGCTCGCCGGGACAGGGGGTAAAGACCCAGTACTTC. It encodes CASSSPGQGVKTQYF. Looking up the rest from reference TRBV7-9 and TRBJ2-5 gives the full variable domain: DTGVSQNPRHKITKRGQNVTFRCDPISEHNRLYWYRQTLGQGPEFLTYFQNEAQLEKSRLLSDRFSAERPKGSFSTLEIQRTEQGDSAMYLCASSSPGQGVKTQYFGPGTRLLVL.

A few counts support this clonotype. The chain combines TRBV29-1 with TRBJ1-1; perhaps TRBD1 as D (5 bases). The V gene lost 4 bases and the J gene lost 1 base, with 7 bases spanning the gap. Germline CDR1 and CDR2: SQVTM and ANQGSEA. The CDR3 has 12 residues. In nucleotides, the CDR3 is TGCAGCGTTGTTAGGGGGAACACTGAAGCTTTCTTT. Its protein product is CSVVRGNTEAFF.

The sample holds a few counts of this clonotype. This chain uses TRBV11-2 with TRBJ1-1; a weak D match, TRBD1 (5 bases). Germline-derived CDR1 and CDR2 are SGHAT and FQNNGV. Trimming shortened V by 8 bases and J by 6 bases, and 16 bases separated the two germline ends. This CDR3 is built from 13 residues. This CDR3 reads CASGMTELAEAFF. CDR3 DNA: TGTGCCAGCGGGATGACAGAATTAGCTGAAGCTTTCTTT. The full variable domain, with the rest looked up from reference TRBV11-2 and TRBJ1-1, is EAGVAQSPRYKIIEKRQSVAFWCNPISGHATLYWYQQILGQGPKLLIQFQNNGVVDDSQLPKDRFSAERLKGVDSTLKIQPAKLEDSAVYLCASGMTELAEAFFGQGTRLTVV.

This clonotype was counted at least ten times. V is TRBV6-6 and J is TRBJ1-2, with D unresolved. The germline V gene encodes CDR1 MNHNY and CDR2 SVGAGI (reference sequence). Trimming removed 4 bases from V and 2 bases from J, with 11 bases in between. The CDR3 loop spans 14 amino acids. The CDR3 spells CASSLAETNYGYTF. CDR3 nucleotides: TGTGCCAGCAGTTTGGCGGAGACGAACTATGGCTACACCTTC.

This clonotype was observed at least ten times. J is TRBJ2-7 and V is TRBV6-1, with D uncertain. V lost 7 bases, J lost 3 bases, and 16 bases lay in between. CDR1 and CDR2 from the germline V gene are MNHNS and SASEGT. The CDR3 totals 14 residues. The CDR3, as DNA: TGTGCCAGCACCATCTCCGGGTCCCACTACGAGCAGTACTTC. It specifies CASTISGSHYEQYF.

This clonotype was seen a few times. J is TRBJ2-2 and V is TRBV27; D may be TRBD2 (6 bases). The germline V and J ends were trimmed by 5 bases and 4 bases, with 14 bases remaining between them. Per the germline V gene, CDR1 is MNHEY and CDR2 is SMNVEV (reference sequence). This CDR3 is built from 15 residues. The CDR3 spells CASSPRMGGTGELFF. As DNA, the CDR3 is TGTGCCAGCAGTCCGCGCATGGGGGGCACCGGGGAGCTGTTTTTT.

This clonotype was counted only a few times. The chain recombines TRBV4-2 with TRBJ1-5; 10 bases agree with TRBD1. This CDR3 is 15 amino acids long. With V trimmed by 1 base and J by 5 bases, 2 bases remained unmatched. CDR1 and CDR2 (germline): LGHNA, YNFKEQ. The CDR3 spells CASSQGGQGYQPQHF. DNA of the CDR3: TGTGCCAGCAGCCAAGGGGGACAGGGGTATCAGCCCCAGCATTTT.

The chain carries TRBV20-1 and TRBJ2-7; the D is unclear. CDR3 length: 12 amino acids. Trimming left V 0 bases short and J 2 bases short, with 5 bases between. Germline V gives CDR1 DFQATT, CDR2 SNEGSKA (reference sequence). CDR3 sequence: CSARDWTYEQYF. The CDR3 DNA sequence: TGCAGTGCTAGAGATTGGACCTACGAGCAGTACTTC.

The chain carries TRBV28 and TRBJ2-7; a weak D match, TRBD1 (6 bases). The CDR3 runs to 15 residues. Germline CDR1 MDHEN, CDR2 SYDVKM. Trimming removed 4 bases at V and 0 bases at J, with 13 bases between. CDR3: CASSSGALDSYEQYF. In nucleotides, the CDR3 is TGTGCCAGCAGTTCAGGGGCCCTAGACTCCTACGAGCAGTACTTC.

The chain combines TRBV7-9 with TRBJ2-7; D may match TRBD1 or TRBD2 (5 bases each). V lost 8 bases and J lost 6, with 14 bases in between. Germline loops: CDR1 SEHNR, CDR2 FQNEAQ (reference sequence). The CDR3 covers 12 residues. The CDR3, as DNA: TGTGCCAGCCGTTTGGGGGTAGGCGAGCAGTACTTC. Translated, it gives CASRLGVGEQYF.

There are many counts of this clonotype. This chain connects TRBV12-3 or TRBV12-4 to TRBJ1-3; D remains ambiguous. The germline V and J ends were trimmed by 3 bases and 0 bases, with 9 bases remaining between them. The CDR3 covers 15 residues. Here the CDR3 reads CASSFVRHSGNTIYF. The CDR3 bases are TGTGCCAGCAGTTTTGTCAGACACTCTGGAAACACCATATATTTT.

The chain couples TRBV6-2 or TRBV6-3 to TRBJ2-2, with 10 nucleotides matching TRBD2. The CDR3 is 16 amino acids. V shed 6 bases and J 3 bases; nucleotides not matched to a gene: 7. The germline CDR1 and CDR2 sequences are MNHEY and SVGEGT. Written as DNA, the CDR3 is TGTGCCAGCAGCCCCGCGCTAGCGGGGGACACCGGGGAGCTGTTTTTT. Its protein is CASSPALAGDTGELFF.

The sample holds many counts of this clonotype. The V and J genes are TRBV4-2 and TRBJ2-3; tentative D call: TRBD2 (5 bases). The ends were cut back, 0 bases at V and 1 base at J, with 8 bases in the middle. This CDR3 has 15 residues. Germline-derived CDR1 and CDR2 are LGHNA and YNFKEQ. The CDR3 loop reads CASSQEASRTDTQYF. As DNA, the CDR3 is TGTGCCAGCAGCCAAGAGGCTAGCCGCACAGATACGCAGTATTTT.

The chain has TRBV2 and TRBJ1-3; D possibly corresponds to TRBD1 (5 bases). V lost 6 bases, J lost 1 base, and 10 bases lay in between. Looked up from germline, CDR1 is SNHLY and CDR2 is FYNNEI. This CDR3 is 14 amino acids long. The CDR3 protein is CASREQASGNTIYF. The CDR3 DNA reads TGTGCCAGCAGGGAACAGGCTTCTGGAAACACCATATATTTT.

This clonotype was seen only a few times. The chain couples TRBV9 to TRBJ2-4; D call uncertain. CDR1 is SGDLS, CDR2 YYNGEE, per germline. Trimming took 3 bases from V and 7 from J, leaving 14 bases between them. The CDR3 is made up of 14 amino acids. CDR3 region: CASSAHGPGNIQYF. Here the CDR3 DNA reads TGTGCCAGCAGCGCCCACGGTCCGGGCAACATTCAGTACTTC.

This clonotype was recorded many times. The J gene is TRBJ1-1, the V gene TRBV6-5; 11 bases are a match to TRBD1. Per germline, CDR1 MNHEY and CDR2 SVGAGI. V trimming: 5 bases; J trimming: 5 bases; junction bases outside the gene matches: 10. This CDR3 comprises 16 residues. CDR3 DNA sequence: TGTGCCAGCAGTCCGGGACAGGGGGTAAAAGGGACTGAAGCTTTCTTT. Translation: CASSPGQGVKGTEAFF.

The sample holds many counts of this clonotype. The rearrangement uses TRBV20-1 and TRBJ2-3; D remains ambiguous. Germline lookup yields CDR1 DFQATT and CDR2 SNEGSKA (reference sequence). V lost 6 bases to trimming and J lost 5 bases, with 12 bases between them. This CDR3 spans 12 amino acids. The CDR3, as DNA: TGCAGTGCAGGCACCCTTCGAGATACGCAGTATTTT. Translating it yields CSAGTLRDTQYF.

This clonotype came up many times. The V call is TRBV12-3 or TRBV12-4, the J call TRBJ1-3, with D possibly TRBD1 on 5 matching bases. V shed 6 bases and J shed 2 bases, with 8 bases lying between them. CDR3 length: 13 residues. The CDR3 region is CASSRGAGNTIYF. The CDR3 DNA follows: TGTGCCAGCAGCCGGGGGGCTGGAAACACCATATATTTT.

This clonotype was observed many times. This chain connects TRBV7-3 to TRBJ2-3, with TRBD2 matching 9 bases. This CDR3 region has 16 residues. Germline assignment: CDR1 SGHTA and CDR2 FQGTGA. The V segment lost 5 bases and the J segment 0 bases; nucleotides outside the gene matches: 6. The CDR3 DNA is TGTGCCAGCAGCCTCTTGGCGGGGGGGAGCACAGATACGCAGTATTTT. Translated: CASSLLAGGSTDTQYF.

The chain has TRBV21-1 and TRBJ2-4. TRBV21-1 is reported as a pseudogene. The CDR3 is made up of 19 amino acids. The DNA of the CDR3 is TGTGCCAGCAGCAAGTCGACGGGCAAAACCTTAAAAGCCAAAAACATTCAGTACTTC. It encodes CASSKSTGKTLKAKNIQYF.

In this sample, this clonotype turned up many times. The rearrangement links TRBV6-6 to TRBJ1-2, with TRBD1 as a possible D gene (5 bases). The CDR3 has 15 amino acids. Germline assignment: CDR1 MNHNY and CDR2 SVGAGI (reference sequence). Trimming shortened V by 2 bases and J by 9 bases, and 19 bases separated the two germline ends. The CDR3: CASSYTDGASERYTF. CDR3 bases: TGTGCCAGCAGTTACACCGACGGGGCTTCGGAACGCTACACCTTC.

This clonotype was detected only a few times. The chain recombines TRBV27 with TRBJ1-2; 7 bases are a match to TRBD1. The trim removed 4 bases at V and 8 bases at J, leaving 13 bases unmatched. Germline-derived CDR1 and CDR2 are MNHEY and SMNVEV (reference sequence). The CDR3 runs to 15 residues. In DNA, the CDR3 is TGTGCCAGCAGTTCGACAGGGCTTCTCCTGCAGGGCTACACCTTC. The encoded protein is CASSSTGLLLQGYTF.